The rows below give T cell receptor beta chains drawn from one sample of a study of neurological immune-mediated disorders. TCRdb redid the calling of the 5' RACE reads with MiXCR, one entry per CDR3 protein. Here the sample spans 40,000 to 55,000 distinct CDR3 sequences, 5.8% being singletons. Source material: CD4+ T cells from blood. These receptors came from a woman aged 18-29 years with multiple sclerosis. CDR3s include the opening cysteine and the closing phenylalanine or tryptophan. The D gene is left open where the match is weak. Where a row states a size, it is once, few, many or the class of an expanded clone; other rows omit it.

j_call: TRBJ2-6; clone_size: many; d_call: TRBD2; v_call: TRBV20-1; cdr3_nt: TGCAGTGCTGCGGGGGGCGGCGGGGCCAACGTCCTGACTTTC; cdr3_aa: CSAAGGGGANVLTF
j_call: TRBJ1-2; clone_size: many; d_call: -; v_call: TRBV14; cdr3_nt: TGTGCCAGCAGCCCTAACTATAGATATGGCTACACCTTC; cdr3_aa: CASSPNYRYGYTF
j_call: TRBJ2-5; clone_size: many; d_call: -; v_call: TRBV12-3/TRBV12-4; cdr3_nt: TGTGCCAGCAGTTTCGGCGGGAGAGGGGGGGCCCAGTACTTC; cdr3_aa: CASSFGGRGGAQYF
j_call: TRBJ2-5; clone_size: few; d_call: -; v_call: TRBV5-4; cdr3_nt: TGTGCCAGCAGCTTGAAGTCTATGAGACTCCGAGAGACCCAGTACTTC; cdr3_aa: CASSLKSMRLRETQYF
j_call: TRBJ2-3; clone_size: many; d_call: TRBD2; v_call: TRBV5-1; cdr3_nt: TGCGCCAGCACCGATAGCGGGAGAACGACAGATACGCAGTATTTT; cdr3_aa: CASTDSGRTTDTQYF
j_call: TRBJ2-3; clone_size: many; d_call: -; v_call: TRBV7-9; cdr3_nt: TGTGCCAGCAGCTTCGGTCGGGTTCCTAGCACAGATACGCAGTATTTT; cdr3_aa: CASSFGRVPSTDTQYF
j_call: TRBJ1-1; clone_size: many; d_call: -; v_call: TRBV11-3; cdr3_nt: TGTGCCAGCAGCCGGACAGCCATGAACACTGAAGCTTTCTTT; cdr3_aa: CASSRTAMNTEAFF
j_call: TRBJ2-5; clone_size: once; d_call: TRBD1; v_call: TRBV28; cdr3_nt: TGTGCCAGCAGTTCGCTTGACAGGGGTCAGACCCAGTACTTC; cdr3_aa: CASSSLDRGQTQYF
j_call: TRBJ2-6; clone_size: many; d_call: -; v_call: TRBV6-5; cdr3_nt: TGTGCCAGCAGTTACTCGAACTACAGGGTCGGGGTGGCCAACGTCCTGACTTTC; cdr3_aa: CASSYSNYRVGVANVLTF
j_call: TRBJ1-6; clone_size: few; d_call: -; v_call: TRBV2; cdr3_nt: TGTGCCAGCAGGTACCGGGAGAATAATTCACCCCTCCACTTT; cdr3_aa: CASRYRENNSPLHF
j_call: TRBJ1-4; clone_size: -; d_call: TRBD1; v_call: TRBV23-1; cdr3_nt: TGCGCCAGCAGACAACATCACGGGGACAGGAGCAATGAAAAACTGTTTTTT; cdr3_aa: CASRQHHGDRSNEKLFF
j_call: TRBJ1-2; clone_size: many; d_call: TRBD1; v_call: TRBV30; cdr3_nt: TGTGCCTGGAGAAGACAGGGTGCCTACACCTTC; cdr3_aa: CAWRRQGAYTF
j_call: TRBJ2-5; clone_size: many; d_call: TRBD1; v_call: TRBV6-6; cdr3_nt: TGTGCCAGCAGTTACGGACAGGGGGCGCTTGGGCGAGAGACCCAGTACTTC; cdr3_aa: CASSYGQGALGRETQYF
j_call: TRBJ2-3; clone_size: many; d_call: -; v_call: TRBV7-2; cdr3_nt: TGTGCCAGCACGCGGACCGACATAACGCAGTATTTT; cdr3_aa: CASTRTDITQYF
j_call: TRBJ2-7; clone_size: many; d_call: TRBD1; v_call: TRBV11-1; cdr3_nt: TGTGCCAGCAGCCTCCTGGCCGGGACAGGGGGTTACGAGCAGTACTTC; cdr3_aa: CASSLLAGTGGYEQYF
j_call: TRBJ1-3; clone_size: many; d_call: -; v_call: TRBV15; cdr3_nt: TGTGCCACCAGCAGAGGAAACTCTGGAAACACCATATATTTT; cdr3_aa: CATSRGNSGNTIYF
j_call: TRBJ2-3; clone_size: many; d_call: -; v_call: TRBV20-1; cdr3_nt: TGCAGTTCACTCAGGAGGTCAGATACGCAGTATTTT; cdr3_aa: CSSLRRSDTQYF
j_call: TRBJ2-3; clone_size: medium-sized; d_call: -; v_call: TRBV28; cdr3_nt: TGTGCCAGCATAAGGGGTTATACGCAGTATTTT; cdr3_aa: CASIRGYTQYF
j_call: TRBJ1-4; clone_size: many; d_call: TRBD1; v_call: TRBV5-6; cdr3_nt: TGTGCCAGCAGCCTGGACAGGGGTAATGAAAAACTGTTTTTT; cdr3_aa: CASSLDRGNEKLFF
j_call: TRBJ1-1; clone_size: many; d_call: TRBD1; v_call: TRBV29-1; cdr3_nt: TGCAGCGCCGGGTCACATCTATCCGGGACAGAGAGCCAGAACACTGAAGCTTTCTTT; cdr3_aa: CSAGSHLSGTESQNTEAFF
j_call: TRBJ1-5; clone_size: many; d_call: -; v_call: TRBV10-3; cdr3_nt: TGTGCCATCAGTGAGTCTAGGGGGGGCAATCAGCCCCAGCATTTT; cdr3_aa: CAISESRGGNQPQHF
j_call: TRBJ1-1; clone_size: many; d_call: TRBD1; v_call: TRBV10-3; cdr3_nt: TGTGCCATCAGTGAGTCGGAGACAGGGGGAAGAACTGAAGCTTTCTTT; cdr3_aa: CAISESETGGRTEAFF
j_call: TRBJ2-2; clone_size: -; d_call: TRBD2; v_call: TRBV7-2; cdr3_nt: TGTGCCAGCAGCCCCATCTATGGGGGACTAGCGGGAAGCAACACCGGGGAGCTGTTTTTT; cdr3_aa: CASSPIYGGLAGSNTGELFF
j_call: TRBJ2-6; clone_size: many; d_call: TRBD1; v_call: TRBV12-5; cdr3_nt: TGTGCTAGTTCGGGGGACAGGACCTCTGGGGCCAACGTCCTGACTTTC; cdr3_aa: CASSGDRTSGANVLTF
j_call: TRBJ1-1; clone_size: many; d_call: TRBD1; v_call: TRBV14; cdr3_nt: TGTGCCAGCAGCCAAGCCGGACAGGGATGGAGGGAAGCTTTCTTT; cdr3_aa: CASSQAGQGWREAFF
j_call: TRBJ1-5; clone_size: many; d_call: TRBD1; v_call: TRBV20-1; cdr3_nt: TGCAGTGCTAGCCGTGACAGGGGCAATCAGCCCCAGCATTTT; cdr3_aa: CSASRDRGNQPQHF
j_call: TRBJ1-2; clone_size: many; d_call: -; v_call: TRBV5-1; cdr3_nt: TGCGCCAGCAGCTTAGCTGCCCACTATGGCTACACCTTC; cdr3_aa: CASSLAAHYGYTF
j_call: TRBJ1-1; clone_size: many; d_call: -; v_call: TRBV12-3/TRBV12-4; cdr3_nt: TGTGCCAGCCGATCCATCGGGCGGAACACTGAAGCTTTCTTT; cdr3_aa: CASRSIGRNTEAFF
j_call: TRBJ2-6; clone_size: many; d_call: TRBD1; v_call: TRBV20-1; cdr3_nt: TGCAGTGCTAGGCGGGACAGGGGGCAGAAAGGCTCTGGGGCCAACGTCCTGACTTTC; cdr3_aa: CSARRDRGQKGSGANVLTF
j_call: TRBJ2-5; clone_size: many; d_call: -; v_call: TRBV11-2; cdr3_nt: TGTGCCAGCAGCCTGTGGGATCCCCAAGAGACCCAGTACTTC; cdr3_aa: CASSLWDPQETQYF
j_call: TRBJ2-7; clone_size: many; d_call: -; v_call: TRBV5-1; cdr3_nt: TGCGCCAGCAGCTTGGCCCTAAGCTCCTACGAGCAGTACTTC; cdr3_aa: CASSLALSSYEQYF
j_call: TRBJ1-2; clone_size: medium-sized; d_call: -; v_call: TRBV5-1; cdr3_nt: TGCGCCAGCAGCTTGGGGTCAGGGGATGGCTACACCTTC; cdr3_aa: CASSLGSGDGYTF
j_call: TRBJ1-1; clone_size: many; d_call: -; v_call: TRBV14; cdr3_nt: TGTGCCAGCAGCCAACAAACAGCTATGAACACTGAAGCTTTCTTT; cdr3_aa: CASSQQTAMNTEAFF
j_call: TRBJ2-6; clone_size: many; d_call: -; v_call: TRBV29-1; cdr3_nt: TGCAGCGTAAGGACGGCCTCTGGGGCCAACGTCCTGACTTTC; cdr3_aa: CSVRTASGANVLTF
j_call: TRBJ1-2; clone_size: many; d_call: TRBD1; v_call: TRBV20-1; cdr3_nt: TGCAGTGCTAGAGCTCGAGGGACAGAACACGGCTATGGCTACACCTTC; cdr3_aa: CSARARGTEHGYGYTF
j_call: TRBJ1-2; clone_size: many; d_call: TRBD1; v_call: TRBV20-1; cdr3_nt: TGCAGTGCTAGAGGCCAACCCGGACAGGGGGCTGGGGGCTACACCTTC; cdr3_aa: CSARGQPGQGAGGYTF
j_call: TRBJ2-7; clone_size: many; d_call: -; v_call: TRBV24-1; cdr3_nt: TGTGCCACCAGTGATTCCGGACAGCGGGCCTACGAGCAGTACTTC; cdr3_aa: CATSDSGQRAYEQYF
j_call: TRBJ1-5; clone_size: many; d_call: -; v_call: TRBV7-2; cdr3_nt: TGTGCCAGCAGCCTCGGACAAAATCAGCCCCAGCATTTT; cdr3_aa: CASSLGQNQPQHF